Sequencing of this T cell receptor (beta chain) was carried out in a study of CD4 and CD8 cells across lung adenocarcinoma regions. This clonotype was found a few times. TCRdb ran MiXCR on the PCR reads and lists one entry per CDR3 protein. The repertoire holds about 23,000 distinct CDR3 sequences, with more than 45% as singletons. Trimming cost V 6 bases and J 6 bases; bases outside gene matches: 15. The length of the CDR3 is 16 residues. This rearrangement joins TRBV5-3 to TRBJ2-3; 8 bases fit TRBD2. TRBV5-3 is an ORF for which the function is uncertain. This TCR was sampled from a male donor with lung adenocarcinoma. The CD4 and CD8 labels of this study may be unreliable. The material sequenced was CD4+ T cells from the center of a lung tumor. The CDR3 sequence: CARISRPGGRRDTQYF. Written as DNA, the CDR3 is TGTGCCAGAATCAGTCGACCGGGGGGGAGAAGGGATACGCAGTATTTT.